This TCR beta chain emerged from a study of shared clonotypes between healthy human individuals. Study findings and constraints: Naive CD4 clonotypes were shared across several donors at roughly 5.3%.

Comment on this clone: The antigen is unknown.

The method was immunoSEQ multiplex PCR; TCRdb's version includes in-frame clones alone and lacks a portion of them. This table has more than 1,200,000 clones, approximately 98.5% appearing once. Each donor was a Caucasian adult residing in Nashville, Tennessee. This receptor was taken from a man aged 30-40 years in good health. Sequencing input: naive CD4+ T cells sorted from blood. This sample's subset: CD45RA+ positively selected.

The CDR3 is CASSRGQGYTF. The CDR3 coding sequence is TGTGCCAGCAGCCGAGGCCAGGGCTACACCTTC. The chain is built from TRBV6-5 and TRBJ1-2; D is undetermined. V lost 6 bases and J lost 8, with 10 bases in between. In germline, CDR1 is MNHEY, CDR2 SVGAGI. The CDR3 runs to 11 residues.